The source of this TCR beta chain is a study of T cell changes during pregnancy in multiple sclerosis. Germline lookup yields CDR1 MDHEN and CDR2 SYDVKM. V trimming: 4 bases; J trimming: 0 bases; junction bases outside the gene matches: 15. The CDR3 is 20 amino acids. TCRdb's table, derived via immunoSEQ multiplex PCR, lists solely in-frame clones and lacks some. The sample carries roughly 49,000 clones, about nine tenths recorded once. The sample in question was peripheral blood, obtained in the first trimester of pregnancy. The chain recombines TRBV28 with TRBJ2-1; 10 nucleotides align to TRBD1. This receptor was identified in a female donor in good health, enrolled as a control in a pregnancy study. In nucleotides, the CDR3 is TGTGCCAGCAGTTCACTGAAAACCGGGACAGGGGCCAGCTCCTACAATGAGCAGTTCTTC. Translated, it gives CASSSLKTGTGASSYNEQFF.